Below, 24 T cell receptor beta chains from the same sample are listed, as sequenced in a study of radiation and T cells in renal cell carcinoma. Using immunoSEQ multiplex PCR, the repertoire was profiled, and TCRdb retains in-frame clones only, with some absent. The sample yields roughly 28,000 clones, roughly 80% seen once. The time point was: blood 2 weeks post-SBRT. Noted treatment: 15 Gy SBRT to primary tumor, nephrectomy 4 weeks later. The source was blood, collected from a patient whose treatment included radiotherapy and nephrectomy. These receptors were taken from a man aged 55 to 70 with renal cell carcinoma.

This clone was observed a handful of times. The rearrangement uses TRBV4-3 and TRBJ1-4; the D gene is possibly TRBD1 (5 bases). This CDR3 has 14 residues. CDR1 is LGHNA, CDR2 YSLEER, per germline. Trimming stripped 0 bases from V and 9 bases from J, with 11 bases between. CDR3 region: CASSQEWGNKKLFF. The CDR3 DNA reads TGCGCCAGCAGCCAAGAGTGGGGGAACAAAAAACTGTTTTTT.

The rearrangement joins TRBV7-8 to TRBJ2-7, with D uncertain. CDR3 length equals 12 residues. The V gene lost 5 bases and the J gene lost 3 bases, with 8 bases spanning the gap. Germline V lookup: CDR1 SGHVS, CDR2 FQNEAQ. CDR3 sequence reads: CASSPAVYEQYF. The CDR3 DNA reads TGTGCCAGCAGCCCTGCCGTCTACGAGCAGTACTTC.

As to this clone: Given the absence of the conserved phenylalanine or tryptophan at the CDR3 end, a read error is likely. It is unclear where the CDR3 begins or ends on the DNA, so no DNA is shown, and the CDR3 is as TCRdb lists it. This rearrangement joins TRBV10-1 to TRBJ1-1. The CDR3 region is 9 residues in length, termini included. CDR1 and CDR2 from the germline V gene are WNHNN and SYGVQD (reference sequence). The CDR3 loop is CASSAGKPG.

The count of this clone is one. This chain uses TRBV19 with TRBJ2-7, with a possible D match to TRBD2 (5 bases). Trimming cost V 11 bases and J 3 bases, with 11 bases left between them. The CDR3 is 11 amino acids. CDR1 is LNHDA, CDR2 SQIVND, per germline (reference sequence). In nucleotides, the CDR3 is TGTGCCGTGGGAAGCGGCTACGAGCAGTACTTC. Amino acids: CAVGSGYEQYF.

The chain links TRBV19 to TRBJ1-5, with a tentative D call TRBD1 (6 bases). The CDR3 is 13 residues long. Germline values: CDR1 LNHDA, CDR2 SQIVND (reference sequence). V lost 5 bases, J lost 9 bases, and 14 bases lay in between. Here the CDR3 reads CASSPGEGWPQHF. The CDR3 nucleotides are TGTGCCAGTAGTCCAGGGGAGGGTTGGCCCCAGCATTTT.

CDR3 amino acids: CASSVGGVSFTDTQYF. CDR3 DNA sequence: TGTGCCAGCAGCGTAGGAGGGGTATCCTTCACAGATACGCAGTATTTT. The J gene is TRBJ2-3, the V gene TRBV9; D assignment may be TRBD1 or TRBD2 (5 bases each). V was shortened by 0 bases and J by 2 bases, with 13 bases between the two germline ends. The CDR3 sequence is 16 residues long. The germline gives CDR1 SGDLS, CDR2 YYNGEE.

This chain joins TRBV21-1 and TRBJ1-5. TRBV21-1 represents a pseudogene. The CDR3 consists of 20 residues. CDR3 amino acids: CASSKVVGSLGKYSNQPQHF. DNA of the CDR3: TGTGCCAGCAGCAAAGTCGTCGGTTCTCTGGGGAAGTATAGCAATCAGCCCCAGCATTTT.

The chain has TRBV9 and TRBJ2-5, with D unclear. This CDR3 contains 14 residues. Looked up from germline, CDR1 is SGDLS and CDR2 is YYNGEE. The V and J ends lost 4 bases and 2 bases respectively, with 12 bases between them. CDR3 region: CASSPLYSQETQYF. CDR3 DNA sequence: TGTGCCAGCAGCCCACTTTACTCACAAGAGACCCAGTACTTC.

The J gene is TRBJ2-3, the V gene TRBV18; no definite D call. CDR1 is KGHSH, CDR2 LQKENI, per germline. Trimming shortened V by 6 bases and J by 0 bases, and 13 bases separated the two germline ends. This CDR3 is 15 amino acids long. The CDR3: CASSRLSISTDTQYF. CDR3 coding DNA: TGTGCCAGCTCCCGACTTTCTATAAGCACAGATACGCAGTATTTT.

V gene TRBV15 combines with J gene TRBJ2-7, with 10 bases that match TRBD1. Germline lookup yields CDR1 LNHNV and CDR2 YYDKDF (reference sequence). The CDR3 is 15 amino acids. The V gene end was trimmed by 1 base and the J gene end by 5 bases; junction bases not matched to a gene: 5. In DNA form, the CDR3 reads TGTGCCACCAGCAGAGTCGGGGGGACAGGGGACGAGCAGTACTTC. Amino acid sequence: CATSRVGGTGDEQYF.

The chain uses TRBV29-1 and TRBJ2-4; maybe TRBD2 (5 bases). Germline V lookup: CDR1 SQVTM, CDR2 ANQGSEA. Between the trimmed V and J ends, which lost 5 bases and 1 base, there was a span of 12 bases. This CDR3 spans 14 amino acids. As DNA, the CDR3 is TGCAGCGTTAGGACTTTTAGCGCCAAAAACATTCAGTACTTC. This translates into CSVRTFSAKNIQYF.

This chain joins TRBV6-6 and TRBJ1-3; D call uncertain. The V gene's germline CDR1 is MNHNY and CDR2 SVGAGI (reference sequence). V was trimmed by 0 bases and J by 0 bases, leaving 6 bases between them. This CDR3 has 15 residues. Here the CDR3 DNA reads TGTGCCAGCAGTTACTCAGGTTCCTCTGGAAACACCATATATTTT. Translating gives CASSYSGSSGNTIYF.

The chain employs TRBV16 and TRBJ1-5; TRBD1 is a possible D gene (5 bases). Per the germline V gene, CDR1 is KGHSY and CDR2 is FQNENV. This CDR3 spans 12 amino acids. The V gene lost 2 bases and the J gene lost 12 bases, with 11 bases spanning the gap. CDR3: CASSQGYQGQHF. CDR3 DNA sequence: TGTGCCAGCAGCCAAGGTTACCAGGGCCAGCATTTT.

The rearrangement links TRBV30 to TRBJ2-4; a possible D gene is TRBD1 (6 bases). This CDR3 is built from 13 residues. From germline, CDR1 is GTSNPN and CDR2 SVGIG (reference sequence). V shed 4 bases and J shed 1 base, with 8 bases lying between them. CDR3 region: CAWNRDAKNIQYF. The CDR3 nucleotides read TGTGCCTGGAACAGGGATGCCAAAAACATTCAGTACTTC.

The rearrangement links TRBV10-3 to TRBJ2-1; a possible D gene is TRBD2 (5 bases). With 0 bases removed from V and 0 bases from J, the gap between germline ends came to 12 bases. The V gene's germline CDR1 is ENHRY and CDR2 SYGVKD. There are 17 residues in the CDR3. The CDR3 nucleotides are TGTGCCATCAGTGAGTCTGGACTGTCGAACTCCTACAATGAGCAGTTCTTC. It encodes CAISESGLSNSYNEQFF.

This chain connects TRBV5-6 to TRBJ1-2; D is unclear. Trimming cost V 5 bases and J 2 bases, with 10 bases left between them. The CDR3 loop spans 13 amino acids. CDR1 is SGHDT, CDR2 YYEEEE, per germline. The CDR3: CASSPGGNYGYTF. The CDR3 DNA reads as TGTGCCAGCAGTCCAGGCGGAAACTATGGCTACACCTTC.

The chain joins TRBV6-5 to TRBJ2-7; the D gene is possibly TRBD1 (6 bases). Germline CDR1 is MNHEY and CDR2 is SVGAGI. The germline V and J ends were trimmed by 4 bases and 3 bases, with 19 bases remaining between them. The CDR3 totals 16 residues. The CDR3 reads CASSWGPGQTNYEQYF. In DNA, the CDR3 is TGTGCCAGCAGTTGGGGACCAGGACAGACTAACTACGAGCAGTACTTC.

This chain uses TRBV5-1 with TRBJ2-1; TRBD1 agrees at 8 bases. Losses at the gene ends were 3 bases for V and 3 bases for J; bases not matched to a gene: 5. The germline CDR1 and CDR2 sequences are SGHRS and YFSETQ. The CDR3 has 15 residues. The CDR3 region is CASSSQGANYNEQFF. In nucleotides, the CDR3 is TGCGCCAGCAGCTCCCAGGGGGCCAACTACAATGAGCAGTTCTTC.

This chain joins TRBV21-1 and TRBJ1-5; the table assigns TRBD1, which was not confirmed against the DNA. TRBV21-1 is an annotated pseudogene. The CDR3 is made up of 16 amino acids. CDR3 sequence reads: CASSKSPRGKDQPQHF. The CDR3 DNA follows: TGTGCCAGCAGCAAAAGCCCCAGGGGGAAGGATCAGCCCCAGCATTTT.

The chain employs TRBV2 and TRBJ2-2; D is perhaps TRBD1 (5 bases). The CDR3 runs to 14 residues. Germline CDR1 reads SNHLY; CDR2 reads FYNNEI. Trimming removed 10 bases at V and 3 bases at J, with 15 bases between. In nucleotides, the CDR3 is TGTGCCATCCGGCTACAGGTGCACACCGGGGAGCTGTTTTTT. Residues: CAIRLQVHTGELFF.

V usage is TRBV7-2 and J usage is TRBJ2-3; a possible D gene is TRBD2 (5 bases). Per germline, CDR1 SGHTA and CDR2 FQGNSA. The V gene lost 1 base and the J gene lost 1 base, with 12 bases spanning the gap. There are 16 residues in the CDR3. CDR3 coding DNA: TGTGCCAGCAGCTTAGGGTCTAGCTCTGGCACAGATACGCAGTATTTT. Residues: CASSLGSSSGTDTQYF.

The chain couples TRBV10-2 to TRBJ1-5; D not certain. Trimming took 7 bases from V and 5 from J, leaving 12 bases between them. The CDR3 spans 13 residues. The germline gives CDR1 WSHSY, CDR2 SAAADI. The CDR3 here is CASTMLLYQPQHF. The CDR3 DNA reads TGCGCCAGCACAATGCTCCTTTATCAGCCCCAGCATTTT.

The J gene is TRBJ2-2, the V gene TRBV5-1, with a weak D call TRBD2 (5 bases). This CDR3 has 16 amino acids. The ends were cut back, 1 base at V and 3 bases at J, with 13 bases in the middle. CDR1 is SGHRS and CDR2 is YFSETQ in the germline V gene. The CDR3 is CASSLRGRSDTGELFF. CDR3 nucleotide sequence: TGCGCCAGCAGCTTGCGGGGTCGGAGTGACACCGGGGAGCTGTTTTTT.

The CDR3 is CAISKPSGETQYF. For the CDR3, the DNA is TGTGCCATCAGTAAGCCCTCGGGAGAGACCCAGTACTTC. This chain joins TRBV10-3 and TRBJ2-5; D ambiguous. The germline V and J ends were trimmed by 5 bases and 4 bases, with 11 bases remaining between them. This CDR3 has 13 residues. Germline CDR1 reads ENHRY; CDR2 reads SYGVKD.